A selection of T cell receptor beta chains follows, all from one sample in a study of cytomegalovirus exposure and HLA in healthy donors. Method: immunoSEQ multiplex PCR; TCRdb's copy keeps in-frame clones and lacks some. Here the sample spans over 200,000 clones, 55% to 75% being singletons. Sequencing input: PBMCs. Source of these receptors: a man aged 35-49 years in good health and CMV-seropositive. Both conserved end residues are part of each CDR3. A D gene is named only where the DNA matches it firmly. Size is omitted from some rows. Given values are once, few, many or a class for expanded clones.

clone_size	v_call	cdr3_length	j_call	d_call	cdr3_nt	cdr3_aa
few	TRBV6-1	15	TRBJ2-5	TRBD1	TGTGCCAGCAGTATACGGACAGGGGGCCAGGAGACCCAGTACTTC	CASSIRTGGQETQYF
NA	TRBV19	14	TRBJ2-1	TRBD2	TGTGCCAGCCCAGTAGCGGGGGGCGTGGATGAGCAGTTCTTC	CASPVAGGVDEQFF
NA	TRBV18	17	TRBJ1-2	TRBD1	TGTGCCAGCTCACCAAGGACAGGTGGAGGGGCATCTGATGGCTACACCTTC	CASSPRTGGGASDGYTF
NA	TRBV7-6	13	TRBJ1-3	NA	TGTGCCAGCAGCTTAGTATCCGGAAACACCATATATTTT	CASSLVSGNTIYF
few	TRBV14	12	TRBJ2-5	TRBD1	TGTGCCAGCAGCCAAGCGGGACAGCTCCAGTACTTC	CASSQAGQLQYF
NA	TRBV6-1	15	TRBJ2-5	TRBD2	TGTGCCAGCGGCCTCAGGGAGGGTCGGAGAGAGACCCAGTACTTC	CASGLREGRRETQYF
NA	TRBV6-4	13	TRBJ2-3	NA	TGTGCCAGCAGTGTAACAGGCACAGATACGCAGTATTTT	CASSVTGTDTQYF
NA	TRBV19	15	TRBJ2-6	NA	TGTGCCAGTAGTCCCTGGACAGCTGGGGCCAACGTCCTGACTTTC	CASSPWTAGANVLTF
NA	TRBV5-4	15	TRBJ1-1	TRBD1	TGTGCCAGCAGCCCCGACCCGACAGGGCCCTTGGGAGCTTTCTTT	CASSPDPTGPLGAFF
few	TRBV7-9	15	TRBJ1-4	TRBD1	TGTTCCAGCAGTTTCACAGGGGGCACTAATGAAAAACTGTTTTTT	CSSSFTGGTNEKLFF
NA	TRBV28	16	TRBJ1-6	NA	TGTGCCAGCAGTTCCCCGACAGGAGGCGGTAATTCACCCCTCCACTTT	CASSSPTGGGNSPLHF
NA	TRBV28	13	TRBJ1-2	TRBD1	TGTGCCAGCAGAATCGGGACAGGGAGAGGCTACACCTTC	CASRIGTGRGYTF
NA	TRBV2	11	TRBJ2-7	NA	TGTGCCAGCAGATTACAGGGAAGGCAGTACTTC	CASRLQGRQYF
NA	TRBV6-1	14	TRBJ2-7	NA	TGTGCCAGCAGTGAAGGTGGGCACTCCTACGAGCAGTACTTC	CASSEGGHSYEQYF
NA	TRBV6-1	14	TRBJ1-1	TRBD1	TGTGCCAGCACTGAAGGGAGGGGGCGAACTGAAGCTTTCTTT	CASTEGRGRTEAFF
NA	TRBV4-1	15	TRBJ1-2	NA	TGCGCCAGCAGCCAAGATCCAGCGACCAACTATGGCTACACCTTC	CASSQDPATNYGYTF
NA	TRBV5-1	16	TRBJ1-2	NA	TGCGCCAGCAGCTTGGCCATGACGGGGGGAGGTGGAGGCTACACCTTC	CASSLAMTGGGGGYTF
few	TRBV6-1	12	TRBJ1-2	TRBD1	TGTGCCAGCCTGGGGACAGGCCTCGGCTACACCTTC	CASLGTGLGYTF
NA	TRBV28	12	TRBJ1-2	NA	TGTGCCAGCAGGGGCCTCGGCTATGGCTACACCTTC	CASRGLGYGYTF
NA	TRBV7-2	15	TRBJ2-7	NA	TGTGCCAGCAGCTTAGCGGGACTCTTGGGGGACGAGCAGTACTTC	CASSLAGLLGDEQYF
NA	TRBV27	14	TRBJ1-2	TRBD1	TGTGCCAGCAGTTCCCAACAGGGGCCCTGGGGCTACACCTTC	CASSSQQGPWGYTF